This T cell receptor beta chain was captured in a study of PD-1 blockade in classical Hodgkin lymphoma. General study points: Complete responders started with a diversity level that resembled newly diagnosed patients at baseline. According to reports, newly diagnosed patients had lower baseline TCR diversity than healthy donors, and relapsed/refractory patients had lower baseline TCR diversity still. When nivolumab was started under 1 year after ASCT, patients were excluded.

Sample time point: cycle 4 day 1 (C4D1), after 6 weeks of nivolumab. In every patient, relapse followed autologous stem cell transplantation, while exposure to brentuximab vedotin differed. Germline CDR1 and CDR2: SGDLS and YYNGEE. Trimming removed 3 bases at V and 6 bases at J, with 8 bases between. The CDR3 spans 12 residues. A word on this clone: Its antigen is still unknown.

Sequenced by immunoSEQ multiplex PCR; TCRdb stores in-frame clones only, minus some. The data contain tens of thousands of clones, approximately 65% of them singletons. V is TRBV9 and J is TRBJ2-3; no clear D. The sample here was peripheral blood mononuclear cells (PBMCs), taken before the fourth cycle of nivolumab. This receptor was obtained from a human donor with classical Hodgkin lymphoma. The CDR3 region is CASSGKRDTQYF. DNA for the CDR3: TGTGCCAGCAGCGGGAAGAGGGATACGCAGTATTTT.